This T cell receptor (beta chain) was retrieved from a study of cytomegalovirus exposure and HLA in healthy donors. The PCR contained 60 Vbeta and 13 Jbeta primers. The protocol was immunoSEQ multiplex PCR, while the TCRdb copy is restricted to in-frame clones and leaves out a portion. This sample has about 140,000 clones; 70% to 85% occur once, and the top ten carry around 4.3%. This TCR derives from a man aged 40-49 years in good health and CMV-seropositive. The sample consisted of PBMCs.

In nucleotides, the CDR3 is TGTGCCACCTTCTCGGGGGTGGGCAATCAGCCCCAGCATTTT. It is translated as CATFSGVGNQPQHF. The V and J genes are TRBV10-3 and TRBJ1-5, with a weak D call TRBD1 (5 bases). The CDR3 loop spans 14 amino acids. Trimming removed 10 bases at V and 2 bases at J, with 15 bases between. The V gene's germline CDR1 is ENHRY and CDR2 SYGVKD.